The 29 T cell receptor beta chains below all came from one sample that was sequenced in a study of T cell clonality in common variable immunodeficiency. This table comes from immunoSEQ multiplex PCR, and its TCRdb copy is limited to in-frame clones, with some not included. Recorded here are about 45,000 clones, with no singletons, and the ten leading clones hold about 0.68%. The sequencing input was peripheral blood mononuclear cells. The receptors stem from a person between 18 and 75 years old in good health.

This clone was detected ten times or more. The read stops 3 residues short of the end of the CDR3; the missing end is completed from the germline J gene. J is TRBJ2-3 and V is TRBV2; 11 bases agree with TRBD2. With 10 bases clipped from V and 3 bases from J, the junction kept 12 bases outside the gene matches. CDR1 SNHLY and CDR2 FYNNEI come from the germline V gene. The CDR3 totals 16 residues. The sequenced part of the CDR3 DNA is TGTGCCACCAAACCCACTAGCGGGAGTAGGACAGATACG. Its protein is CATKPTSGSRTDT. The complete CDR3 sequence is CATKPTSGSRTDTQYF.

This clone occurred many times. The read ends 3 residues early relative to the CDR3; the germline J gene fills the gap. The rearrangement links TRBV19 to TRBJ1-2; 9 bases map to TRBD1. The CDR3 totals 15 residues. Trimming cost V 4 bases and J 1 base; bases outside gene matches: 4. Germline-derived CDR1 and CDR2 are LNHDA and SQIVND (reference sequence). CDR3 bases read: TGTGCCAGTAGTAATCGACAGGGGGGTAACTATGGC. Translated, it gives CASSNRQGGNYG. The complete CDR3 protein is CASSNRQGGNYGYTF.

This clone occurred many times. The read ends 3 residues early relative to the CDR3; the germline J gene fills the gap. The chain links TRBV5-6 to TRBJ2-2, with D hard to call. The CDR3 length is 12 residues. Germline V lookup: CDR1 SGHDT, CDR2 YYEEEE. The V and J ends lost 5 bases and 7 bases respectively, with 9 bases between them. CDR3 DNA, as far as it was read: TGTGCCAGCAGAAACGCGGTCGGGGAG. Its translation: CASRNAVGE. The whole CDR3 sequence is CASRNAVGELFF.

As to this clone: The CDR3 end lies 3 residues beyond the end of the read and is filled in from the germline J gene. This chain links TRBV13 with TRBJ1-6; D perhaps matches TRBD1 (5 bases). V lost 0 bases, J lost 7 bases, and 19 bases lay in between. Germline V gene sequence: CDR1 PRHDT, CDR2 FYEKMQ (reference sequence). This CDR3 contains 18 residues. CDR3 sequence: CASSLGRIGNGHNSPLHF. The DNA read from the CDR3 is TGTGCCAGCAGCTTAGGCCGAATAGGGAACGGACACAATTCACCC.

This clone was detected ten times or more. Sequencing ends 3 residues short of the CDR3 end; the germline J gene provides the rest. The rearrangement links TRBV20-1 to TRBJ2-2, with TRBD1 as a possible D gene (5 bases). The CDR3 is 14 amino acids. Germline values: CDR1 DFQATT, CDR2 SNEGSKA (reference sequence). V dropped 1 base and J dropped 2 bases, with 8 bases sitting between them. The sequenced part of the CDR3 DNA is TGCAGTGCTAGAGTAAGGGGAAACACCGGGGAG. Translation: CSARVRGNTGE. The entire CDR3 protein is CSARVRGNTGELFF.

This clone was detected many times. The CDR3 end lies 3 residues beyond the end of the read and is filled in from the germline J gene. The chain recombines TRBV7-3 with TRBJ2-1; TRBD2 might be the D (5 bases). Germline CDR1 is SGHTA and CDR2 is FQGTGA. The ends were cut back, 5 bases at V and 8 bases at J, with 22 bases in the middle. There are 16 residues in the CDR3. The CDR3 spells CASSGSGGRSFDEQFF. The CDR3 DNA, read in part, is TGTGCCAGCAGCGGCAGCGGCGGTCGGAGTTTCGATGAG.

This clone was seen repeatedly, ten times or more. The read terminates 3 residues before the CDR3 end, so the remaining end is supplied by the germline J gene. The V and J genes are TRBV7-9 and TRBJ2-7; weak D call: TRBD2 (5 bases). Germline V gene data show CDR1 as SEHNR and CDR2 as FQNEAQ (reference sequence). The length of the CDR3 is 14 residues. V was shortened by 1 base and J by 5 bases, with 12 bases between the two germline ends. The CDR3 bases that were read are TGTGCCAGCAGCTTAGTTCCCGGACTGCACGAG. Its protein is CASSLVPGLHE. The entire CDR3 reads CASSLVPGLHEQYF.

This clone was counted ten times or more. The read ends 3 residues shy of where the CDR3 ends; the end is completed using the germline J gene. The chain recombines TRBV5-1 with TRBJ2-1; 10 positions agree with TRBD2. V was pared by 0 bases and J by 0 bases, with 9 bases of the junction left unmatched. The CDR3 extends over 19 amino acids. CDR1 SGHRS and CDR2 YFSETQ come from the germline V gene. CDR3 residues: CASSLVLSGRSSSYNEQFF. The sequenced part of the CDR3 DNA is TGCGCCAGCAGCTTGGTCCTTAGCGGGAGGTCGAGCTCCTACAATGAG.

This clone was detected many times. The CDR3 sequence: CASSPGGGQETQYF. The sequenced CDR3 bases are TGTGCCAGCTCGCCAGGGGGAGGCCAAGAGACC. The chain joins TRBV9 to TRBJ2-5, with TRBD1 as a possible D gene (7 bases). The read falls 3 residues short of the CDR3 end, and the missing part is taken from the germline J gene. CDR3 length equals 14 residues. V lost 7 bases and J 1 base, leaving 14 bases between the germline ends. Per the germline V gene, CDR1 is SGDLS and CDR2 is YYNGEE.

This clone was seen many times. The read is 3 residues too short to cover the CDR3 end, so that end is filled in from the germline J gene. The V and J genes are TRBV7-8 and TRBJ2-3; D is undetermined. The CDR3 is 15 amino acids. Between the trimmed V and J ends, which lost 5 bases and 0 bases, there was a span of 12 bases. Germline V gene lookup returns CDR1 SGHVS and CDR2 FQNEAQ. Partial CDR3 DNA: TGTGCCAGCAGCCCCATAACTTCTAGCACAGATACG. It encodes CASSPITSSTDT. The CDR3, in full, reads CASSPITSSTDTQYF.

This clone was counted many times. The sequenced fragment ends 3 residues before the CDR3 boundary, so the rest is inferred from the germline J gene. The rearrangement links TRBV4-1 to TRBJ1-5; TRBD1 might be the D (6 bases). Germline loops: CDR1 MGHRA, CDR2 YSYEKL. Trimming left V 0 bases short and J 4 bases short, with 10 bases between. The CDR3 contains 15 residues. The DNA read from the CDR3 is TGCGCCAGCAGCCAAGATCCGCAGGGGAATCAGCCC. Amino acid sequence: CASSQDPQGNQP. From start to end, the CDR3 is CASSQDPQGNQPQHF.

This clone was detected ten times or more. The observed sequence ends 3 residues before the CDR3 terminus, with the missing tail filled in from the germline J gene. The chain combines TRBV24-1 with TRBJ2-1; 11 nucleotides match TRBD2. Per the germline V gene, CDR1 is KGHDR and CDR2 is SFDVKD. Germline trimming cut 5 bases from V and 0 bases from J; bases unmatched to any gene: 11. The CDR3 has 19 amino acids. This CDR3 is CATSGIPGLAASSYNEQFF. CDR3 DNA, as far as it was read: TGTGCCACCAGTGGGATACCGGGACTAGCGGCGAGCTCCTACAATGAG.

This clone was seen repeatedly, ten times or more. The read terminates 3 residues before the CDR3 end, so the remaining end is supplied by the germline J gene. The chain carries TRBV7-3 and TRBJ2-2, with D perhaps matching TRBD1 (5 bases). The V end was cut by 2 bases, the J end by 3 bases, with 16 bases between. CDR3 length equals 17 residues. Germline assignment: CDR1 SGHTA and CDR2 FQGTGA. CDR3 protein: CASSLFPAGLDTGELFF. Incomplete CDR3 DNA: TGTGCCAGCAGCTTATTTCCGGCAGGGCTGGACACCGGGGAG.

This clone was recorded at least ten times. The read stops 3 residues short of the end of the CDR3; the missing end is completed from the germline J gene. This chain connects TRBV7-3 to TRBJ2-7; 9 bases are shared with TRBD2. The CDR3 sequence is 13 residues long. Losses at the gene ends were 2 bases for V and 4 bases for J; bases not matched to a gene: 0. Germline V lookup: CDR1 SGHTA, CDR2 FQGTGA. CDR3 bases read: TGTGCCAGCAGCTTAGCGGGGGGGTACGAG. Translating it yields CASSLAGGYE. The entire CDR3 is CASSLAGGYEQYF.

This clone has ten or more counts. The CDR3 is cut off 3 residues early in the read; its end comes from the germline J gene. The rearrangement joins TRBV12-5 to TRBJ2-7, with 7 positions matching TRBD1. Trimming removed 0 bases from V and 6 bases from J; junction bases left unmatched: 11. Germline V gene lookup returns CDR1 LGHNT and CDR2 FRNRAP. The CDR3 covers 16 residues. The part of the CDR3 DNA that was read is TGTGCTAGTGGTTTGGTACGACTGGACAGGTTGGGCGAG. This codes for CASGLVRLDRLGE. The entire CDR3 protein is CASGLVRLDRLGEQYF.

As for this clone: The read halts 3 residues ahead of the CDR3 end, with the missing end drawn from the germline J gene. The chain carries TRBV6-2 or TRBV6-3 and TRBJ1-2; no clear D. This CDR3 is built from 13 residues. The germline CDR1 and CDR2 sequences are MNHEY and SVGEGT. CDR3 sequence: CASSYGENYDYTF. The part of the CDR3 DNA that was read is TGTGCCAGCAGTTACGGTGAGAACTACGAC.

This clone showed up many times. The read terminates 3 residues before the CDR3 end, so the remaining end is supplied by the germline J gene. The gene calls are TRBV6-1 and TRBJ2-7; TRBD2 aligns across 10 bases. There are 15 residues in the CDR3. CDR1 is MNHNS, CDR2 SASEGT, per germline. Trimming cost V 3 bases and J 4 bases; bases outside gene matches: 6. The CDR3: CASSDEAGGPYEQYF. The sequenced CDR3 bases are TGTGCCAGCAGTGACGAAGCGGGGGGGCCGTACGAG.

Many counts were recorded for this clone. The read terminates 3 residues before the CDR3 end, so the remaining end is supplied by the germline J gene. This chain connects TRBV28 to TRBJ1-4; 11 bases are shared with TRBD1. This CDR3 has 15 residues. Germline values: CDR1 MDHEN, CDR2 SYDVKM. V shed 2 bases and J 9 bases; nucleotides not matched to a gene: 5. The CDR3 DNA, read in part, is TGTGCCAGCAGTTTACCTGGACAGGGGGCACAAAAA. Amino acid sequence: CASSLPGQGAQK. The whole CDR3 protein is CASSLPGQGAQKLFF.

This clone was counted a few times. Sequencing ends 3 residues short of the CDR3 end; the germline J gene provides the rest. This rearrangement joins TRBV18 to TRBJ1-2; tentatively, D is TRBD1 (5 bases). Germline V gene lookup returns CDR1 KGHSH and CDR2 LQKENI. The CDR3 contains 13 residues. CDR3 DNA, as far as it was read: TGTGCCAGCTCACCAACCTCAGGGTACGAC. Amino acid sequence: CASSPTSGYD. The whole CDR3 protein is CASSPTSGYDYTF. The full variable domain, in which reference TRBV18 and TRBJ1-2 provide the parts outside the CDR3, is NAGVMQNPRHLVRRRGQEARLRCSPMKGHSHVYWYRQLPEEGLKFMVYLQKENIIDESGMPKERFSAEFPKEGPSILRIQQVVRGDSAAYFCASSPTSGYDYTFGSGTRLTVV.

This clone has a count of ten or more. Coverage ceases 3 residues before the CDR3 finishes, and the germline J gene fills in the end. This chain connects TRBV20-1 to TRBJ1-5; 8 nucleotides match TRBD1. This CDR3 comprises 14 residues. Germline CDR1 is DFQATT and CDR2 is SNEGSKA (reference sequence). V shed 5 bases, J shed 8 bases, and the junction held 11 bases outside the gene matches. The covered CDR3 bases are TGCAGTGCTCCCAGGACAGGGTCGTATGAGCCC. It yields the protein CSAPRTGSYEP. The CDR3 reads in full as CSAPRTGSYEPQHF.

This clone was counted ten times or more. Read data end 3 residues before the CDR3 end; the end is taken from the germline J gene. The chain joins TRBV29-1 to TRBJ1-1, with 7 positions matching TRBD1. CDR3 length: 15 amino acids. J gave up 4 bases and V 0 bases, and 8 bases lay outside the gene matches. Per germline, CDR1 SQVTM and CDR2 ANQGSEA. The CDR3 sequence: CSVEDLTGYGTEAFF. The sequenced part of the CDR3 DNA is TGCAGCGTTGAAGACCTGACAGGGTACGGCACTGAA.

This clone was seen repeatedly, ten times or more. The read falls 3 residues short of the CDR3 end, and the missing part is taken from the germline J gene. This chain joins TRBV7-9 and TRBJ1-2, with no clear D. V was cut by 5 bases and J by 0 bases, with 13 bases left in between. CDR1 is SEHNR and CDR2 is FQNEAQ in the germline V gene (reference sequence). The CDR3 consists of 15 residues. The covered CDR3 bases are TGTGCCAGCAGCCCGACCGGCGGAACTAACTATGGC. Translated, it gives CASSPTGGTNYG. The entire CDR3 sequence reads CASSPTGGTNYGYTF. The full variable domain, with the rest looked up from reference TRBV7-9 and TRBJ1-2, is DTGVSQNPRHKITKRGQNVTFRCDPISEHNRLYWYRQTLGQGPEFLTYFQNEAQLEKSRLLSDRFSAERPKGSFSTLEIQRTEQGDSAMYLCASSPTGGTNYGYTFGSGTRLTVV.

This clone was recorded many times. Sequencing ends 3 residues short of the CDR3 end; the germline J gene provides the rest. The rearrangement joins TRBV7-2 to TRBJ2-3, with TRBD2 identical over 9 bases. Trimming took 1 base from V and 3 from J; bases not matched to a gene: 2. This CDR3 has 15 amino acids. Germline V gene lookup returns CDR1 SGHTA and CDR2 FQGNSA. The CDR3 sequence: CASSLGGGATDTQYF. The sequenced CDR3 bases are TGTGCCAGCAGCTTAGGCGGGGGGGCGACAGATACG.

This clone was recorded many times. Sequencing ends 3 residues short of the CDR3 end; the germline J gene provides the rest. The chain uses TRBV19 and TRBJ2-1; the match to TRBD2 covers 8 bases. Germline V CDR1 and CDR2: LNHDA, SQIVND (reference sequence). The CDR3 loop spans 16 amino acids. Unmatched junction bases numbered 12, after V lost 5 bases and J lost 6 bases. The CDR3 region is CASSPSSGGVVNEQFF. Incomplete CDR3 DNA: TGTGCCAGTAGTCCGTCGTCGGGGGGGGTCGTCAATGAG.

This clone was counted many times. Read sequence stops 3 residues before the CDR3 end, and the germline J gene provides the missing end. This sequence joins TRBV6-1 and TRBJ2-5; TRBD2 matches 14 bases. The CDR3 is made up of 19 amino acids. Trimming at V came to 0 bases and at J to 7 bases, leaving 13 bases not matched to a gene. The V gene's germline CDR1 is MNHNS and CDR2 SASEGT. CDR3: CASSEADSGTSGRRGTQYF. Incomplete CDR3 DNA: TGTGCCAGCAGTGAAGCGGACTCCGGGACTAGCGGGAGAAGGGGGACC.

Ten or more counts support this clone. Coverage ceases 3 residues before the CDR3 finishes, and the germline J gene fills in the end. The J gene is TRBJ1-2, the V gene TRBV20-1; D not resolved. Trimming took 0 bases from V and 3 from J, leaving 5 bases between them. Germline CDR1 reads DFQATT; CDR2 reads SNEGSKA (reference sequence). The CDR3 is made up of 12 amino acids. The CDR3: CSARERDYGYTF. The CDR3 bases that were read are TGCAGTGCTAGAGAACGGGACTATGGC.

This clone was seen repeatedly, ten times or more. This CDR3 reads CSVLSYQETQYF. The covered CDR3 bases are TGCAGCGTCCTATCGTACCAAGAGACC. This chain uses TRBV29-1 with TRBJ2-5; D remains ambiguous. Sequencing ends 3 residues short of the CDR3 end; the germline J gene provides the rest. Germline V CDR1 and CDR2: SQVTM, ANQGSEA. The CDR3 sequence is 12 residues long. The V end lost 6 bases, the J end lost 0 bases, and 8 bases lay between the germline ends.

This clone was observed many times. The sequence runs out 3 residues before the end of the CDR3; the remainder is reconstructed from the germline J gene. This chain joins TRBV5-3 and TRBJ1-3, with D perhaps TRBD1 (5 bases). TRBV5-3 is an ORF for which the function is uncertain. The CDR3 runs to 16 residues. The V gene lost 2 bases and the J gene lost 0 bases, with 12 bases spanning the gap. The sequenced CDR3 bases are TGTGCCAGAAGCTTCTCACAGGCCATCTCTGGAAACACC. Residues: CARSFSQAISGNT. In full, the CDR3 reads CARSFSQAISGNTIYF.

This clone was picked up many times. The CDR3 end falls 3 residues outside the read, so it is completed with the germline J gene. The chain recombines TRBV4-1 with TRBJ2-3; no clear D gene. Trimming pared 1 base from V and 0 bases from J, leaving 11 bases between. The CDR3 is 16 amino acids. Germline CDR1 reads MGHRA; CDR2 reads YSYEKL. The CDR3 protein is CASSQVAGSSTDTQYF. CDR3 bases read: TGCGCCAGCAGCCAAGTTGCAGGCTCTAGCACAGATACG.